This T cell receptor beta chain was captured in a study of blood T cell repertoires in COVID-19. Study information: Samples of COVID-19 (acute and convalescent) were obtained from the United States, Italy and Spain. T cells, B-cell-depleted T cells, or PBMCs provided the cDNA or gDNA that served as material.

Original handling: Estimates of nucleated cell counts were drawn from the amplification of reference gene primers. The method was immunoSEQ multiplex PCR; TCRdb's version includes in-frame clones alone and lacks a portion of them. V, J and clone size are those of that table, while D and trimming were read from the DNA. Found here are fewer than 25,000 clones, 86% of them singletons; the top ten hold 15% to 20%. Sequencing input: peripheral blood. This clonotype was obtained from a human donor with acute or convalescent COVID-19. The donor label of this sample is uncertain.

The CDR3 nucleotides read TGTGCCAGCAGCCAAGCCCCAGGGGACATGAACACTGAAGCTTTCTTT. Amino acids: CASSQAPGDMNTEAFF. The rearrangement uses TRBV4-2 and TRBJ1-1; D is possibly TRBD1 (6 bases). CDR1 is LGHNA and CDR2 is YNFKEQ in the germline V gene. The length of the CDR3 is 16 residues. V was cut by 1 base and J by 0 bases, with 12 bases left in between.